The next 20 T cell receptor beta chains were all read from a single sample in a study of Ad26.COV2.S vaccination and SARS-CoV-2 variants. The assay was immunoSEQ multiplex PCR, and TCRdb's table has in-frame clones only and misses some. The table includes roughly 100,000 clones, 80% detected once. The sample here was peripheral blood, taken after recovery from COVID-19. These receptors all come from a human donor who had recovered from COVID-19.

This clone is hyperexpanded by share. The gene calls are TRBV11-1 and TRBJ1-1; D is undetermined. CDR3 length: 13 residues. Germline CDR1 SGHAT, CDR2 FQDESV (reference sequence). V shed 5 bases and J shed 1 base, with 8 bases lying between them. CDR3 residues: CASSLGGNTEAFF. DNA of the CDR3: TGTGCCAGCAGCCTGGGAGGGAACACTGAAGCTTTCTTT. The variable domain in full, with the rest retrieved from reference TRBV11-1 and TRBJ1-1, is EAEVAQSPRYKITEKSQAVAFWCDPISGHATLYWYRQILGQGPELLVQFQDESVVDDSQLPKDRFSAERLKGVDSTLKIQPAELGDSAMYLCASSLGGNTEAFFGQGTRLTVV.

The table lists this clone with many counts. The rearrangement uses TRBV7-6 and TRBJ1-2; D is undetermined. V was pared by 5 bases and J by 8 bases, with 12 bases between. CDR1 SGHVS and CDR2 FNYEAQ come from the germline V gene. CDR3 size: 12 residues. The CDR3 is CASSPGRLGYTF. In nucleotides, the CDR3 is TGTGCCAGCAGCCCTGGACGCCTAGGCTACACCTTC.

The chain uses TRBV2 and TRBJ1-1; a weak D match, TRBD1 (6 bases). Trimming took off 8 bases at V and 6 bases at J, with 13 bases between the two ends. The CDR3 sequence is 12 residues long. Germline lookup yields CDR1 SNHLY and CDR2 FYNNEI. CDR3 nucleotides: TGTGCCAGCCTCAGGGGAAGCGCTGAAGCTTTCTTT. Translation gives CASLRGSAEAFF.

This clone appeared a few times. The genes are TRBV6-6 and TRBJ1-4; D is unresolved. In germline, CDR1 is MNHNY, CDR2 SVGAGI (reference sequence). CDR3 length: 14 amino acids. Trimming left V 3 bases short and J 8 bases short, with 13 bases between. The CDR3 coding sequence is TGTGCCAGCAGTTATGCGGGGTTGTCGGAAAAACTGTTTTTT. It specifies CASSYAGLSEKLFF.

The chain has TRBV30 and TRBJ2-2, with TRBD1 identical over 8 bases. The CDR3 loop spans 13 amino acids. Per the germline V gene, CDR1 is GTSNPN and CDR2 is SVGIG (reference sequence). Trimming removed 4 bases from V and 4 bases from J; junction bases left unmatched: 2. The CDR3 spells CAWNQGATGELFF. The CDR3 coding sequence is TGTGCCTGGAACCAGGGGGCCACCGGGGAGCTGTTTTTT.

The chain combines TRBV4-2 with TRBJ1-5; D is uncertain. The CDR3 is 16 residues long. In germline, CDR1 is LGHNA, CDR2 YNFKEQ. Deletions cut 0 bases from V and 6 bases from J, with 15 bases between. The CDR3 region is CASSQEVASRGQPQHF. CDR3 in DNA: TGTGCCAGCAGCCAAGAGGTGGCCTCTCGGGGTCAGCCCCAGCATTTT.

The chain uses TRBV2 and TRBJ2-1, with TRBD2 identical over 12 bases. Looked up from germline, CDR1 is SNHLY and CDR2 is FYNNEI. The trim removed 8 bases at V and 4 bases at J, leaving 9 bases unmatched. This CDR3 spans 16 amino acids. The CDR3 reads CASLGLAGGRYNEQFF. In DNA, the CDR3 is TGTGCCAGCCTAGGGCTAGCGGGGGGGAGGTACAATGAGCAGTTCTTC.

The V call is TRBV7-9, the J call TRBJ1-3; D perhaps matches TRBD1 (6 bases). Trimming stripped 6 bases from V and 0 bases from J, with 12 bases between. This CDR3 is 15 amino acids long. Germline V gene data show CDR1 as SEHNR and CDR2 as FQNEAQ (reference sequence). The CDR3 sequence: CASSYRASSGNTIYF. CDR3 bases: TGTGCCAGCAGTTACAGGGCCAGCTCTGGAAACACCATATATTTT.

This chain's CDR3 is CARGERTVKETQYF. The CDR3, as DNA: TGTGCCAGGGGTGAGCGGACGGTAAAAGAGACCCAGTACTTC. This chain connects TRBV6-6 to TRBJ2-5, with D possibly being TRBD2 (5 bases). V lost 9 bases, J lost 3 bases, and 17 bases lay in between. CDR1 and CDR2 (germline): MNHNY, SVGAGI (reference sequence). The CDR3 is 14 residues long.

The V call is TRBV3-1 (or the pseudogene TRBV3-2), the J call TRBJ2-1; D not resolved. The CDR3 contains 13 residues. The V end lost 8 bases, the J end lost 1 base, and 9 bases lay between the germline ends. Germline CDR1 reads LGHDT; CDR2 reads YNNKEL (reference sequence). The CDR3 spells CASGGSSYNEQFF. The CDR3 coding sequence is TGTGCCAGCGGTGGGTCGTCCTACAATGAGCAGTTCTTC.

The CDR3 DNA reads as TGTGCCAGTAGTTTTGACAGGGGAGATGGCTACACCTTC. Translated: CASSFDRGDGYTF. This chain joins TRBV19 and TRBJ1-2, with 8 positions matching TRBD1. The CDR3 is 13 amino acids. V trimming: 5 bases; J trimming: 6 bases; junction bases outside the gene matches: 5. CDR1 LNHDA and CDR2 SQIVND come from the germline V gene (reference sequence).

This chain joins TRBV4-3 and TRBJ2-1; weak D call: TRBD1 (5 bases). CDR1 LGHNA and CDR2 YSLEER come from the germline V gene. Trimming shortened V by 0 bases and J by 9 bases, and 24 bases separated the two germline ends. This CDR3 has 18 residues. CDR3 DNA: TGCGCCAGCAGCCAAGAAACTCGAAGGGGCGCCTGGCGTTCTGAGCAGTTCTTC. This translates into CASSQETRRGAWRSEQFF.

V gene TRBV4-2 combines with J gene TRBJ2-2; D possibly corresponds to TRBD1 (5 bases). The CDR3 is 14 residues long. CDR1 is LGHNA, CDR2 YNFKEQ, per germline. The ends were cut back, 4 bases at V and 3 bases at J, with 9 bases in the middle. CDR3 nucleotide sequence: TGTGCCAGCAGCCCACAGGATTACACCGGGGAGCTGTTTTTT. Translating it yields CASSPQDYTGELFF.

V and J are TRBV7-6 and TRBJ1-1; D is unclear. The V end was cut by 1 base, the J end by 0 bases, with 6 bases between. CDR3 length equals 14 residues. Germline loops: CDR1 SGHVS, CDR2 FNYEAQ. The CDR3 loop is CASSLGAMNTEAFF. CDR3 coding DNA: TGTGCCAGCAGCTTAGGTGCCATGAACACTGAAGCTTTCTTT.

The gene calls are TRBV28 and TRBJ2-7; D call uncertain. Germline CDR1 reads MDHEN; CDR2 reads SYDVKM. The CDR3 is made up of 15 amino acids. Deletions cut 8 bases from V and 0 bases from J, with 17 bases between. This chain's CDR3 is CASGSTPQDSYEQYF. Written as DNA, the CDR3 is TGTGCCAGCGGTTCGACTCCGCAGGACTCCTACGAGCAGTACTTC.

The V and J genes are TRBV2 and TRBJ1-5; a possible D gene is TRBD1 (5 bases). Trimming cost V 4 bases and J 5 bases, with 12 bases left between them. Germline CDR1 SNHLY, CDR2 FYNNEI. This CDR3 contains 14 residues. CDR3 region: CASSVRGRDQPQHF. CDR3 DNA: TGTGCCAGCAGTGTGAGGGGTCGGGATCAGCCCCAGCATTTT. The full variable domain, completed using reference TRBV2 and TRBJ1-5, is EPEVTQTPSHQVTQMGQEVILRCVPISNHLYFYWYRQILGQKVEFLVSFYNNEISEKSEIFDDQFSVERPDGSNFTLKIRSTKLEDSAMYFCASSVRGRDQPQHFGDGTRLSIL.

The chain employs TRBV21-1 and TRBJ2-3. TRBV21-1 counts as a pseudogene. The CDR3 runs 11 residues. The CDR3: CAIRNWVTQYF. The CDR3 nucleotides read TGTGCCATCCGAAACTGGGTTACGCAGTATTTT.

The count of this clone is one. The CDR3 coding sequence is TGCGCCAGCGGAATGGGGGCAACGGACACCGGGGAGCTGTTTTTT. This encodes CASGMGATDTGELFF. V is TRBV5-1 and J is TRBJ2-2; a possible D gene is TRBD1 (6 bases). Between the trimmed V and J ends, which lost 7 bases and 3 bases, there was a span of 16 bases. This CDR3 has 15 residues. Germline CDR1 SGHRS, CDR2 YFSETQ.

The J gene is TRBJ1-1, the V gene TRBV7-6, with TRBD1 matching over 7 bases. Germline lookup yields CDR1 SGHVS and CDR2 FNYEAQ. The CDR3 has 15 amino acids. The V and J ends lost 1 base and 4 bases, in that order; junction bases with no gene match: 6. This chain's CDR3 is CASSLGPGQPTEAFF. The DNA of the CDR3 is TGTGCCAGCAGCTTAGGGCCGGGACAGCCCACTGAAGCTTTCTTT.

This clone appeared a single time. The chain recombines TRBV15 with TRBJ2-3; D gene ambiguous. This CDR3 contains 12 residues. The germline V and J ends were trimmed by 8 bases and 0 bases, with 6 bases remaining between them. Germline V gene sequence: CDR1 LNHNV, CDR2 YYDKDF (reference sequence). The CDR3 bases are TGTGCCACCGCCGGTAGCACAGATACGCAGTATTTT. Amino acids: CATAGSTDTQYF. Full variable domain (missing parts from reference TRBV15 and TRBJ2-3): DAMVIQNPRYQVTQFGKPVTLSCSQTLNHNVMYWYQQKSSQAPKLLFHYYDKDFNNEADTPDNFQSRRPNTSFCFLDIRSPGLGDTAMYLCATAGSTDTQYFGPGTRLTVL.